This note documents a single TCR beta chain sequence. This sample was taken from a study of T-cell reconstitution after alpha-beta-depleted transplantation in children. Using unique molecular identifiers, the investigators prepared the TCRbeta library. TCRdb passed the PCR reads through MiXCR, listing each CDR3 protein once. The data contain a few hundred thousand distinct CDR3 sequences, more than 9% of them singletons. V was clipped by 4 bases and J by 6 bases; unmatched bases: 10. The CDR3 loop spans 15 amino acids. Per the germline V gene, CDR1 is MNHEY and CDR2 is SMNVEV (reference sequence). The sequencing here drew on PBMCs from the stem cell graft donor, taken from the stem cell graft. The chain carries TRBV27 and TRBJ2-7; 9 bases are a match to TRBD1. The TCR comes from a human donor who donated a stem cell graft to a child with SCID. In DNA form, the CDR3 reads TGTGCCAGCAGTTCCTACAGGGGGCTAGGAGGCGAGCAGTACTTC. It specifies CASSSYRGLGGEQYF.